A single TCR beta chain is shown here with its context. What it binds is not known. This specimen comes from a study of T cell responses to AZD1222 COVID-19 vaccine. Some clones are missing from TCRdb's copy, which holds only in-frame ones; the method was immunoSEQ multiplex PCR. This table has 100,000 or so clones, about 90% appearing once. General study findings and limits: Repertoire collection took place solely once the T cell response had peaked.

Per the germline V gene, CDR1 is SGHTA and CDR2 is FQGTGA. The CDR3 is made up of 14 amino acids. With 9 bases clipped from V and 0 bases from J, the junction kept 5 bases outside the gene matches. The source was peripheral blood, collected on day 0 of AZD1222 vaccination. This TCR was recovered from an adult in good health. The chain is built from TRBV7-3 and TRBJ2-7; 10 bases line up with TRBD2. CDR3 loop: CARKAGGDSYEQYF. The CDR3 DNA reads as TGTGCCAGAAAAGCGGGAGGGGACTCCTACGAGCAGTACTTC.